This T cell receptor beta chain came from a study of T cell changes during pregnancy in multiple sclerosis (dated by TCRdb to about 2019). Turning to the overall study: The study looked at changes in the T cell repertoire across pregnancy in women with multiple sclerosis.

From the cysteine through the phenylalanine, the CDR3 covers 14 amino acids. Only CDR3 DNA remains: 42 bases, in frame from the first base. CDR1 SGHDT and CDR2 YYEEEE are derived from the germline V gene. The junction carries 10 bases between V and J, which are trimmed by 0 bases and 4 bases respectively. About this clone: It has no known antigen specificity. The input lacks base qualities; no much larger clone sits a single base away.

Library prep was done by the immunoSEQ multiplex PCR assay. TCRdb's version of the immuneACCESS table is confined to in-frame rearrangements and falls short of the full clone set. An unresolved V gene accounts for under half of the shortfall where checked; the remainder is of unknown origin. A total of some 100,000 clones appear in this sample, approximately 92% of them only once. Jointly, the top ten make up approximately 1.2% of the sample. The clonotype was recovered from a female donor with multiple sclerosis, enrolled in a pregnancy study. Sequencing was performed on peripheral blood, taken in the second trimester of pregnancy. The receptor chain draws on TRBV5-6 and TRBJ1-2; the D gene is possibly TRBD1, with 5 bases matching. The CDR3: CASSLVAGVYGYTF. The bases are TGTGCCAGCAGCTTGGTTGCGGGGGTCTATGGCTACACCTTC.